This T cell receptor (beta chain) was observed in a study of identical twins (TCRdb year 2016). In the study overall: To test whether fetal clonotypes persist, the study used deep sequencing on TCR alpha and beta repertoires from monozygotic twins, unrelated adults of various ages, and cord blood. To rule out contamination, replicate twin experiments were performed at different times with different library preparation protocols.

With respect to this clonotype: Its antigen specificity is not known. Base quality data are lacking; no much larger clone is found one base away.

The library was built by means of 5' RACE. The sequencer listed for this sample is Illumina HiSeq 2000. A universal primer binding site was added through template switching, and the final cDNA carried a unique molecular identifier so that TCR cDNA molecules could be counted accurately. First-strand cDNA for TCR alpha and beta chains was synthesized from specific primers in the conserved constant-segment region. To control for contamination, every cDNA library was double barcoded, receiving both a SMART-Mk sample barcode and Illumina barcodes. Two successive PCR steps introduced TruSeq adapter sequences along with Illumina sample barcodes. The Illumina HiSeq platform was used with custom primers to sequence TCR alpha and beta cDNA libraries. In the original analysis: MiGEC processed the raw reads to extract unique molecular identifiers, while MiXCR was used to determine the CDR3 positions. Recombination models were inferred per individual with the repgenHMM and IGoR tools using an EM algorithm. The analysis of shared clonotypes was done with the tcR package in R, with sharing normalized by the product of cloneset sizes. To study raw recombination without the effects of thymic and clonal selection, out-of-frame nonproductive sequences were analyzed. In TCRdb, the public reads were trimmed at Q25 with fastp and aligned with MiXCR, with productive beta chains retained. Rows with a matching CDR3 protein are joined into one entry that keeps the most common DNA and genes. Clone size and V and J calls follow TCRdb, not the original study. Recorded for this sample are 500,000 to 550,000 distinct CDR3 sequences; roughly a fifth of them occurred a single time. The top ten clones comprise about 0.91% of the sample.

The research as a whole found: Compared with coincidental sharing between unrelated individuals, out-of-frame TCR alpha sequences shared between twins showed an excess of sequences with low generation probability. In beta out-of-frame sequences, excess twin sharing was weaker, because having fewer shared sequences lowered the signal-to-noise ratio. Because the same donors could not be followed over many years, the conclusions relied on cross-sectional statistical analysis. Recombination models systematically underestimated out-of-frame TCR alpha sharing in monozygotic twins but agreed with sharing between unrelated individuals. Invariant T cells such as MAIT and iNKT could partly confound zero-insertion analyses, though diverse VJ usage argued against this for most clonotypes. Abundant cord blood beta clonotypes carried fewer insertions; young adult naive repertoires showed a weaker similar trend, while memory repertoires showed none.

Every donor was a healthy Caucasian. The twin cohort consisted of three pairs of female monozygotic twins, all aged about 18 to 29 years. Positive isolation kits from Invitrogen were used to isolate the CD4+ and CD8+ T cell populations. Deletion took 1 base off V and 6 bases off J, with a span of 18 bases between the germline ends. The CDR3 holds 15 amino acids from the cysteine to the phenylalanine. The entry retains the CDR3 DNA only, 45 bases that are in frame from base 1. The germline V gene (reference sequence) specifies DFQATT as CDR1 and SNEGSKA as CDR2. The sample was also linked to a second study, of T cells expressing NK-cell markers. As that second study puts it: Three sorted T-cell subsets (CD3+CD56+NKG2C+, CD3+CD56+NKG2C- and CD3+CD56-NKG2C+) from seven to nine donors had their TCR beta-chain repertoires profiled. Among the eight sequenced donors, only one was HCMV-seronegative, while the other seven were HCMV-seropositive. To restrict sorting to alphabetaTCR-expressing T cells, an anti-gammadeltaTCR antibody was added in several experiments. In roughly six donors, the dominant CD3+CD56+NKG2C+ clonotypes ranked among the top 10 CD8+ clonotypes, making up roughly 1.0-7.0% of CD8+ T cells. Those dominant clonotypes were again the most abundant among CD3+CD56-NKG2C+ cells in a few donors, at roughly 28.3-60.1%. Whether the expanded NKG2C-expressing T cell clones were specific for HCMV antigens was left unclear. The eight sequenced donors were randomly selected healthy volunteers, three men and five women. HCMV-specific IgG was detected in serum with a commercial ELISA kit to determine HCMV serostatus. MIGEC was used to demultiplex reads and group the reads by UMI, and MiTCR was used to assemble and quantify clonotypes. To exclude erroneous sequences, only TCR cDNA sequences supported by at least two reads were retained. The tcR package was used for downstream repertoire analysis, and clonotypes were matched across fractions by CDR3 nucleotide sequence plus V segment. Antigen specificity was annotated against VDJdb with VDJmatch, allowing one amino acid substitution in CDR3.

This receptor was identified in a woman between 18 and 29 years old in good health. The sample was CD4+ T cells sorted from blood. The rearranged segments are TRBV20-1 and TRBJ1-2, with the identity of the D gene unclear. The bases read TGCAGTGCTAGAGCGGAGGGATCGGTGTCGGATGGCTACACCTTC. This sequence encodes CSARAEGSVSDGYTF.